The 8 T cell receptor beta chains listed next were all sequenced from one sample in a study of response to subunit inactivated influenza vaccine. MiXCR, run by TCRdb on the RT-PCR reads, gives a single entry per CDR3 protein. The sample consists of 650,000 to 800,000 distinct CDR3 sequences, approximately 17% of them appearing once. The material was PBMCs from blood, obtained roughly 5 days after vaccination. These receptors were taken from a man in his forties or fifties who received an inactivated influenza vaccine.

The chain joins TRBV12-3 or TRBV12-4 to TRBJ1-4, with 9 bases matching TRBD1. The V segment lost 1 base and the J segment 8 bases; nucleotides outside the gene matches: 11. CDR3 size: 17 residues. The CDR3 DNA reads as TGTGCCAGCAGTTTAGTCCCCCCGGGACAGGGAGGGGAAAAACTGTTTTTT. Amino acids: CASSLVPPGQGGEKLFF.

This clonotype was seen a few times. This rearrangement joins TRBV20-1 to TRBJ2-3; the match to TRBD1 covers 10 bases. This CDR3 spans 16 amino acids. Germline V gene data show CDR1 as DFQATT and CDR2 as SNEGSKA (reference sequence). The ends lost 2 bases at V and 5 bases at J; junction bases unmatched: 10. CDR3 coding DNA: TGCAGTGCTAGACCCGGGACAGGGGTACGAGGAGATACGCAGTATTTT. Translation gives CSARPGTGVRGDTQYF.

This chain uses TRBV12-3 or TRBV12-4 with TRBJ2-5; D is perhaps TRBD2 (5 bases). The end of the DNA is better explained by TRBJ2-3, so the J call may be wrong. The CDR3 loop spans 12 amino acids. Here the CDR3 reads CASSFVRETQYF. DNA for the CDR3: TGTGCCAGCAGTTTTGTCCGGGAAACGCAGTATTTT.

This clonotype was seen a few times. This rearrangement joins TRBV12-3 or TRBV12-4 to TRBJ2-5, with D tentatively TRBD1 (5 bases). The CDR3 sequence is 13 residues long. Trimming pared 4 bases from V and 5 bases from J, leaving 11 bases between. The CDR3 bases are TGTGCCAGCAGTTGGCGGCAGGGTGAGACCCAGTACTTC. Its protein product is CASSWRQGETQYF.

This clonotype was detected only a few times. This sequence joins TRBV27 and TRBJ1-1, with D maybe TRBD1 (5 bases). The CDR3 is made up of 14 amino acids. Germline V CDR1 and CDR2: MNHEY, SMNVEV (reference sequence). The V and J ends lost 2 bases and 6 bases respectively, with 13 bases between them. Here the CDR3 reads CASSLGGLQAEAFF. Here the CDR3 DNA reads TGTGCCAGCAGTTTAGGGGGACTCCAAGCTGAAGCTTTCTTT.

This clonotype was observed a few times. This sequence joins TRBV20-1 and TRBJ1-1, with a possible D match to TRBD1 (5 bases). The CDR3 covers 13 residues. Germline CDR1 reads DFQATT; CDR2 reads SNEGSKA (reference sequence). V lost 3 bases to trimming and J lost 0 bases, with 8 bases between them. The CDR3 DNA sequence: TGCAGTGCTAGCGAGGGGTTGAACACTGAAGCTTTCTTT. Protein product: CSASEGLNTEAFF.

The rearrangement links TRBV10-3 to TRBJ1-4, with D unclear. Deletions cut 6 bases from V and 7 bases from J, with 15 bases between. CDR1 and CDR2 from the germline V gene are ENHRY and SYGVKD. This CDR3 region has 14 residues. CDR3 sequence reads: CAISAGELAEKLFF. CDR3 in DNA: TGTGCCATCAGCGCCGGGGAGCTAGCTGAAAAACTGTTTTTT.

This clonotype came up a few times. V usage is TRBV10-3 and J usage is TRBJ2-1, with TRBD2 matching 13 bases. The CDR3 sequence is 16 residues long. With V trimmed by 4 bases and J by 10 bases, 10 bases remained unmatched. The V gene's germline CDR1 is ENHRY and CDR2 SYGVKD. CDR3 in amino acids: CAISGRTSGRLSEQFF. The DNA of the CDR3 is TGTGCCATCAGTGGCCGGACTAGCGGGAGACTTTCGGAGCAGTTCTTC.